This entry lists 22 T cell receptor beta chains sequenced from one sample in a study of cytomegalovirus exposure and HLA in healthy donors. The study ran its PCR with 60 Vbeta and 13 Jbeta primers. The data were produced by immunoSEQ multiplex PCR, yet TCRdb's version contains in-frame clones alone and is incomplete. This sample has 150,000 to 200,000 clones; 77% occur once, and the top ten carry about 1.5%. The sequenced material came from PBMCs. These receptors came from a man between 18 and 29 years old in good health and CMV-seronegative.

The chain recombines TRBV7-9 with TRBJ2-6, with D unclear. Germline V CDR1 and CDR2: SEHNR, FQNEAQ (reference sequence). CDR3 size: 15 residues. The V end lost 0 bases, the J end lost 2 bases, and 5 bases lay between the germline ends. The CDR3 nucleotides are TGTGCCAGCAGCTTAGCGAGAACTGGGGCCAACGTCCTGACTTTC. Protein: CASSLARTGANVLTF.

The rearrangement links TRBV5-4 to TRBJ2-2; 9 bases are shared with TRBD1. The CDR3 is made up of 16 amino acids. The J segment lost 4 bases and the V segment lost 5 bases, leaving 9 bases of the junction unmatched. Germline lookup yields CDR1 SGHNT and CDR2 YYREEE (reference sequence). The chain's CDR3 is CASRPTDRGGTGELFF. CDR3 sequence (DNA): TGTGCCAGCAGACCAACCGACAGGGGGGGCACCGGGGAGCTGTTTTTT. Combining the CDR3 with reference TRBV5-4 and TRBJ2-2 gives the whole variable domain ETGVTQSPTHLIKTRGQQVTLRCSSQSGHNTVSWYQQALGQGPQFIFQYYREEENGRGNFPPRFSGLQFPNYSSELNVNALELDDSALYLCASRPTDRGGTGELFFGEGSRLTVL.

The CDR3 region is CASSLNLTPRGNTIYF. The CDR3 nucleotides are TGTGCCAGCAGCTTAAACTTGACTCCCCGGGGAAACACCATATATTTT. The chain links TRBV7-2 to TRBJ1-3; no firm D call. The V end was cut by 2 bases, the J end by 4 bases, with 15 bases between. This CDR3 region has 16 residues. Germline V gene lookup returns CDR1 SGHTA and CDR2 FQGNSA.

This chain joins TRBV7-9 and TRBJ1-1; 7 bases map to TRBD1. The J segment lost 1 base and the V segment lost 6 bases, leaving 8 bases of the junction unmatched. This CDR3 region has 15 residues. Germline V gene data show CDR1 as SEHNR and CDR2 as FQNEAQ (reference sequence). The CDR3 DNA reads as TGTGCCAGCAGATATTCAGGGGGAACGAACACTGAAGCTTTCTTT. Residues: CASRYSGGTNTEAFF.

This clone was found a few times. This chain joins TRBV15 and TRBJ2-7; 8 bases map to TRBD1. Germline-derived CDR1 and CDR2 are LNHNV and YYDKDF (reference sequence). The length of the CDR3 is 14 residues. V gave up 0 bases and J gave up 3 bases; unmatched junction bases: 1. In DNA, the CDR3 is TGTGCCACCAGCAGAGAGGGGACAGGCTACGAGCAGTACTTC. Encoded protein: CATSREGTGYEQYF.

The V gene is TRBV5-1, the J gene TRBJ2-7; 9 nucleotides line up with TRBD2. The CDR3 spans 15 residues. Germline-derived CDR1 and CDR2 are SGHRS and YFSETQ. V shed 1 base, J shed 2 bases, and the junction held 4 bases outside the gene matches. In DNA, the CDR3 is TGCGCCAGCAGCTTGACTAGCGGGTCTACCTACGAGCAGTACTTC. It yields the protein CASSLTSGSTYEQYF.

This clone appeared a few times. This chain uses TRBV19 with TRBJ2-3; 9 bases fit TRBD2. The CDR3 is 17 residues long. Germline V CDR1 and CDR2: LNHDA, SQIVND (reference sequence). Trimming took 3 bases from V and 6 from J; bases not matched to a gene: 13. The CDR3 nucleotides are TGTGCCAGTAGTATTAGATCTAGCGGGGCCTCTCGGGATACGCAGTATTTT. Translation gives CASSIRSSGASRDTQYF.

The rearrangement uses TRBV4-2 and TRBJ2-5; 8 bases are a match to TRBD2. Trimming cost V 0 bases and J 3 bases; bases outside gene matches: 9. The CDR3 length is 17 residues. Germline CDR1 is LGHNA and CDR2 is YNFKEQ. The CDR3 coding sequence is TGTGCCAGCAGCCAAGATCTCAGCGGGGGCCTTAAAGAGACCCAGTACTTC. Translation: CASSQDLSGGLKETQYF.

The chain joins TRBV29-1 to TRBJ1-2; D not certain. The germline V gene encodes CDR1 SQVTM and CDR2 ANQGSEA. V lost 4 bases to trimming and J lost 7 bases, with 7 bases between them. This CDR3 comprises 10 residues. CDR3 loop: CSVAAGGYTF. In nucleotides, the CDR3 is TGCAGCGTTGCGGCGGGTGGCTACACCTTC.

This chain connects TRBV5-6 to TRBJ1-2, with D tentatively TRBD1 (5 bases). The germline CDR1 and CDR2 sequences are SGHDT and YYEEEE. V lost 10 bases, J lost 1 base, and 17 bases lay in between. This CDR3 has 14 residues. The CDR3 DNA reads TGTGCCTCGAGTAAAGGGGAATATAACTATGGCTACACCTTC. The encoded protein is CASSKGEYNYGYTF.

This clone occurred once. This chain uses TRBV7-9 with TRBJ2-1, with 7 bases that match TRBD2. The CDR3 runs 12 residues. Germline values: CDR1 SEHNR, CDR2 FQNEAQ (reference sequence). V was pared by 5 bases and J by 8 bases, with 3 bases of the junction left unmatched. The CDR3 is CASSTSDHEQFF. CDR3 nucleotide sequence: TGTGCCAGCAGCACTAGCGACCATGAGCAGTTCTTC.

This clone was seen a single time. The CDR3 DNA reads TGTGCCAGCAGTTATCGACAGGGGGGCAGGAATGAGCAGTTCTTC. Translating gives CASSYRQGGRNEQFF. V gene TRBV6-6 combines with J gene TRBJ2-1, with 9 bases identical to TRBD1. This CDR3 has 15 amino acids. The ends lost 3 bases at V and 7 bases at J; junction bases unmatched: 7. The germline V gene has CDR1 MNHNY and CDR2 SVGAGI (reference sequence).

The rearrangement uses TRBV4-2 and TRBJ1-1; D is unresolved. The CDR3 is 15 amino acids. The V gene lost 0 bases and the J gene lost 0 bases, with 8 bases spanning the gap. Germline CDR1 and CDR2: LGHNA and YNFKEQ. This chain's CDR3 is CASSQEWRVNTEAFF. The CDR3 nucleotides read TGTGCCAGCAGCCAAGAATGGCGGGTGAACACTGAAGCTTTCTTT.

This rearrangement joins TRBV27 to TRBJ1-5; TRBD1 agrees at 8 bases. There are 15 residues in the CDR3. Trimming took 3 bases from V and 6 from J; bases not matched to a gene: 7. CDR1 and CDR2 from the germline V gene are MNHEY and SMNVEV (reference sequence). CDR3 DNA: TGTGCCAGCAGTTTTTCAGGGGGCGGGAGTCAGCCCCAGCATTTT. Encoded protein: CASSFSGGGSQPQHF.

The CDR3 nucleotides are TGTGCCAGCAGTGCGGACAGGGCTAGCAATGAGCAGTTCTTC. Its translation: CASSADRASNEQFF. The chain employs TRBV25-1 and TRBJ2-1; 8 nucleotides line up with TRBD1. Germline loops: CDR1 MGHDK, CDR2 SYGVNS. The junction had 5 bases not matched to a gene; V was cut back by 4 bases and J by 6 bases. This CDR3 region has 14 residues.

CDR3 amino acids: CASSPWGGLNTEAFF. CDR3 DNA sequence: TGTGCCAGCAGCCCTTGGGGGGGGCTGAACACTGAAGCTTTCTTT. The chain employs TRBV5-6 and TRBJ1-1, with D tentatively TRBD1 (6 bases). The CDR3 sequence is 15 residues long. Trimming stripped 4 bases from V and 0 bases from J, with 13 bases between. CDR1 is SGHDT, CDR2 YYEEEE, per germline.

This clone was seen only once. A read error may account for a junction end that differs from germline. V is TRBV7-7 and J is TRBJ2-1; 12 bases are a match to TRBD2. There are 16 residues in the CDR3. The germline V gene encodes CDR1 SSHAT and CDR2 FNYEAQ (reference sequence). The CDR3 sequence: CASSSGPSGRGIEQFF. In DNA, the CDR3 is TGTGCTAGCAGCTCGGGACCTAGCGGGAGGGGTATTGAGCAGTTCTTC. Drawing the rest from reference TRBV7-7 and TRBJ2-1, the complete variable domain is GAGVSQSPRYKVTKRGQDVTLRCDPISSHATLYWYQQALGQGPEFLTYFNYEAQPDKSGLPSDRFSAERPEGSISTLTIQRTEQRDSAMYRCASSSGPSGRGIEQFFGPGTRLTVL.

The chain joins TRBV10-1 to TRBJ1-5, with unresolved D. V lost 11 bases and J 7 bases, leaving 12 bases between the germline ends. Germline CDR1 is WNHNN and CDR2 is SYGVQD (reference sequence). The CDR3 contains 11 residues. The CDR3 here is CARSRRQPQHF. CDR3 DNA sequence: TGCGCCCGGTCACGGAGGCAGCCCCAGCATTTT.

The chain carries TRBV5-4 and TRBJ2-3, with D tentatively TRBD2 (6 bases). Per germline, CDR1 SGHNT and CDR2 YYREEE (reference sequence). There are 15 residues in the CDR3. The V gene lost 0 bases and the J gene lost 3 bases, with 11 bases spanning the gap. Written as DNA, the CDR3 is TGTGCCAGCAGCTTGGAGGCAGGGAGGACAGATACGCAGTATTTT. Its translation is CASSLEAGRTDTQYF.

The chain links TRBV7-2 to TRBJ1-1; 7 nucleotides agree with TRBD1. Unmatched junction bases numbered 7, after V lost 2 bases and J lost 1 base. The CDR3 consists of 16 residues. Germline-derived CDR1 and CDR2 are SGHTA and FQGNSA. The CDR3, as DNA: TGTGCCAGCAGCTTACGTACCGGACAGGCGAACACTGAAGCTTTCTTT. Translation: CASSLRTGQANTEAFF. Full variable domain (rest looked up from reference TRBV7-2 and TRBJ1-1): GAGVSQSPSNKVTEKGKDVELRCDPISGHTALYWYRQSLGQGLEFLIYFQGNSAPDKSGLPSDRFSAERTGGSVSTLTIQRTQQEDSAVYLCASSLRTGQANTEAFFGQGTRLTVV.

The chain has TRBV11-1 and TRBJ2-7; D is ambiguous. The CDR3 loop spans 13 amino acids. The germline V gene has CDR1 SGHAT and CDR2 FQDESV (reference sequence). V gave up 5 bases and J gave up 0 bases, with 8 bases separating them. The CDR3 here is CASSREPSYEQYF. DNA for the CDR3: TGTGCCAGCAGCCGCGAACCCTCCTACGAGCAGTACTTC.

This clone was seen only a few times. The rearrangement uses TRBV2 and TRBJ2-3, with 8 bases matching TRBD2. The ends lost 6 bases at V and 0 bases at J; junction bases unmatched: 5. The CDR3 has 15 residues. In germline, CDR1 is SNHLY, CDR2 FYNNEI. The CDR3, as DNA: TGTGCCAGCAGCGATAGCGGGACTAGCACAGATACGCAGTATTTT. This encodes CASSDSGTSTDTQYF. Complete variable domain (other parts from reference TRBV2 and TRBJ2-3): EPEVTQTPSHQVTQMGQEVILRCVPISNHLYFYWYRQILGQKVEFLVSFYNNEISEKSEIFDDQFSVERPDGSNFTLKIRSTKLEDSAMYFCASSDSGTSTDTQYFGPGTRLTVL.